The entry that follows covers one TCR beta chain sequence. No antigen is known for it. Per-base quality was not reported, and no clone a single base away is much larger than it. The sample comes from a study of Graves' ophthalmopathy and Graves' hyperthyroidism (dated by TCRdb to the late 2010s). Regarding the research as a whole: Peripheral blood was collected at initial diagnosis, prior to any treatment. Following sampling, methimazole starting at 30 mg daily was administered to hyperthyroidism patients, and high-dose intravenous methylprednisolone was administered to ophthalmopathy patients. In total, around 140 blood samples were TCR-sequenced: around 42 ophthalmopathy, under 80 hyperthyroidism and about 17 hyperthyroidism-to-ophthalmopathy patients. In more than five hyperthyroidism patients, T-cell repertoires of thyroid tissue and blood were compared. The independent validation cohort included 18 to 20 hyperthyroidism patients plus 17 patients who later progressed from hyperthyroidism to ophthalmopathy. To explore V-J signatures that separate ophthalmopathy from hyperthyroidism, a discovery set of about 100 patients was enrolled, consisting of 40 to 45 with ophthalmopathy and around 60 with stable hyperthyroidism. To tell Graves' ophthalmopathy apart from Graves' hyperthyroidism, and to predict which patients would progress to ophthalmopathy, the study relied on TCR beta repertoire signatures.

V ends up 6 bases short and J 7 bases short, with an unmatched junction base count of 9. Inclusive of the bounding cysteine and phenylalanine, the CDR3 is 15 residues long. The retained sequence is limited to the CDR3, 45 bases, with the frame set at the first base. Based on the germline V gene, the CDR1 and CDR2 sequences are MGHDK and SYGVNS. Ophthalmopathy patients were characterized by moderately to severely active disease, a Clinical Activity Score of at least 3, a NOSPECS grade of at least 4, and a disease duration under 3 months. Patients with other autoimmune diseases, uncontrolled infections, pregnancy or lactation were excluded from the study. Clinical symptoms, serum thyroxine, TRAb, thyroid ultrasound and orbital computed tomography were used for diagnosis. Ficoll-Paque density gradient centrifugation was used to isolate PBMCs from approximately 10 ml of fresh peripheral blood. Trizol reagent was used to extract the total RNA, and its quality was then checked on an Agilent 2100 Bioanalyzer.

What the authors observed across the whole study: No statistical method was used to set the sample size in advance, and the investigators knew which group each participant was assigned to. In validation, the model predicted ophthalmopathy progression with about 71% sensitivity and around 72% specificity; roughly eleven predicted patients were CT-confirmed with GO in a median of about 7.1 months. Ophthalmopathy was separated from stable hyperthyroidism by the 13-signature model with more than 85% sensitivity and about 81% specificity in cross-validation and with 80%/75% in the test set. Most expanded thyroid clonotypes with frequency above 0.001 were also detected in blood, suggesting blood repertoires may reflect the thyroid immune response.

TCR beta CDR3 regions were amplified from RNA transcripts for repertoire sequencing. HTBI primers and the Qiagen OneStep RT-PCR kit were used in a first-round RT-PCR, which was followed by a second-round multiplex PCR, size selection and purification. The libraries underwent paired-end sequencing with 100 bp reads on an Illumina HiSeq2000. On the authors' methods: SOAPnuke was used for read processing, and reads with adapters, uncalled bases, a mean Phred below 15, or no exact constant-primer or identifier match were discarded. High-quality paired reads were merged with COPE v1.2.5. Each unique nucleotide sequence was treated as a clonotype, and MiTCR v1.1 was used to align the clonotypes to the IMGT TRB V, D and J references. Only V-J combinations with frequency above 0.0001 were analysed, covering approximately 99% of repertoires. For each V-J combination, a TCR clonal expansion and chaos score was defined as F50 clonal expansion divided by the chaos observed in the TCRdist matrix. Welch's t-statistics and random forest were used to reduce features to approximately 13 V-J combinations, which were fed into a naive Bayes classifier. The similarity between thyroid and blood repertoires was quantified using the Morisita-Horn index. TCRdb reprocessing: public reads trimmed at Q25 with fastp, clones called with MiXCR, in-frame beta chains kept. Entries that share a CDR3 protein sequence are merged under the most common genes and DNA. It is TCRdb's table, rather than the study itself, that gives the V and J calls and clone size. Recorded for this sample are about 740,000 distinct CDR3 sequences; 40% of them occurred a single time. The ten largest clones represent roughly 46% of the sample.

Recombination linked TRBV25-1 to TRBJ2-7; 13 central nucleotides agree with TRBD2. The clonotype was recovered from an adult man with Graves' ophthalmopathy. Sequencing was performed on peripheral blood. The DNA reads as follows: TGTGCCAGCAGCGTAGGGACTAGCGGGGACGGGGAGCAGTACTTC. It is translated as CASSVGTSGDGEQYF.